This is a list of T cell receptor beta chains from one sample in a study of T-cell memory formation after mild COVID-19. TCRdb analysed the 5' RACE reads with MiXCR anew, one entry per CDR3 protein. The sample carries 350,000 to 400,000 distinct CDR3 sequences, about an eighth recorded once. What was sequenced was PBMCs or a T cell subset sorted from them (not recorded which). All receptors come from a man younger than 35 who had mild COVID-19 (a few samples of this study predate the infection). Cell type and time point are not known. The CDR3 runs from the conserved cysteine through the conserved F or W. D genes are given only for firm matches. Some rows have no size entry. The others give once, few or many, or a class for an expanded clone.

J	size	V	D	CDR3	DNA
TRBJ1-6	few	TRBV30	TRBD1	CAWNRGYSPLHF	TGTGCCTGGAACAGGGGGTATTCACCCCTCCACTTT
TRBJ2-5	-	TRBV4-1	-	CASSQETQGGETQYF	TGCGCCAGCAGCCAAGAAACACAGGGCGGAGAGACCCAGTACTTC
TRBJ1-3	few	TRBV10-3	-	CAMYSSGNTIYF	TGTGCCATGTACAGCTCTGGAAACACCATATATTTT
TRBJ2-7	-	TRBV7-2	TRBD2	CASSFLAGSYEQYF	TGTGCCAGCAGCTTCCTAGCGGGATCCTACGAGCAGTACTTC
TRBJ2-3	-	TRBV7-9	TRBD2	CASSFQAGGADTQYF	TGTGCCAGCAGCTTCCAAGCGGGGGGAGCAGATACGCAGTATTTT
TRBJ1-1	-	TRBV7-8	-	CASSFGQPGEAFF	TGTGCCAGCAGCTTCGGACAGCCGGGGGAAGCTTTCTTT
TRBJ1-6	-	TRBV28	-	CASRAPGVSPLHF	TGTGCCAGCAGGGCCCCTGGAGTTTCACCCCTCCACTTT
TRBJ1-1	-	TRBV5-1	-	CASSLTYLWGANTEAFF	TGCGCCAGCAGCTTAACATACTTGTGGGGGGCTAATACTGAAGCTTTCTTT
TRBJ1-5	-	TRBV4-3	TRBD1	CASSQGLTGGNQPQHF	TGCGCCAGCAGCCAAGGGTTGACAGGGGGAAACCAGCCCCAGCATTTT
TRBJ1-6	-	TRBV27	-	CASSRTESPLRISPLHF	TGTGCCAGCAGTCGGACAGAATCCCCTCTCCGTATCTCACCCCTCCACTTT
TRBJ2-1	many	TRBV5-1	-	CASSGGTYNEQFF	TGCGCCAGCAGCGGCGGCACCTACAATGAGCAGTTCTTC
TRBJ1-2	few	TRBV6-5	TRBD1	CASAGQTYGYTF	TGTGCCAGCGCGGGACAGACCTATGGCTACACCTTC
TRBJ2-1	-	TRBV15	TRBD2	CATSNRGGPYNEQFF	TGTGCCACCAGCAATCGCGGGGGGCCTTACAATGAGCAGTTCTTC
TRBJ1-2	-	TRBV7-3	-	CASSLEAGGELNGYTF	TGTGCCAGCAGCTTAGAAGCAGGCGGGGAATTAAACGGCTACACCTTC
TRBJ1-1	-	TRBV21-1	-	CASSKDGPKNTEAFF	TGTGCCAGCAGCAAAGACGGACCGAAGAACACTGAAGCTTTCTTT
TRBJ1-1	-	TRBV28	-	CASISYGLFITEAFF	TGTGCCAGCATTTCCTACGGACTGTTTATCACTGAAGCTTTCTTT
TRBJ2-7	many	TRBV20-1	-	CSAPGTSYEQYF	TGCAGTGCTCCCGGGACTTCCTACGAGCAGTACTTC
TRBJ1-1	many	TRBV7-2	-	CASSSTGFTEAFF	TGTGCCAGCAGCTCTACGGGTTTCACTGAAGCTTTCTTT
TRBJ2-7	many	TRBV12-5	-	CASGGNSYEQYF	TGTGCTAGTGGTGGGAACTCCTACGAGCAGTACTTC
TRBJ2-1	-	TRBV7-3	TRBD2	CASSSLAGATYNEQFF	TGTGCCAGCAGCTCTTTAGCGGGTGCAACCTACAATGAGCAGTTCTTC
TRBJ1-5	-	TRBV27	TRBD1	CASSSGTGGHQPQHF	TGTGCCAGCAGTAGCGGGACAGGGGGCCATCAGCCCCAGCATTTT
TRBJ1-5	many	TRBV27	-	CASSLSSNQPQHF	TGTGCCAGCAGTTTGAGTAGCAATCAGCCCCAGCATTTT
TRBJ2-7	-	TRBV6-5	TRBD2	CASSPLGGSGYEQYF	TGTGCCAGCAGTCCCCTCGGGGGGAGCGGTTACGAGCAGTACTTC
TRBJ2-3	-	TRBV5-4	-	CASSRRGERRDTQYF	TGTGCCAGCAGCCGCCGAGGGGAACGCCGGGATACGCAGTATTTT
TRBJ1-5	few	TRBV19	-	CASSTATALRTQPQHF	TGTGCCAGTAGTACTGCGACAGCTCTAAGAACTCAGCCCCAGCATTTT
TRBJ1-5	-	TRBV28	TRBD1	CASSPQGALAGQPQHF	TGTGCCAGCAGTCCTCAGGGGGCGCTGGCAGGGCAGCCCCAGCATTTT
TRBJ1-2	few	TRBV9	TRBD1	CASTETGGYGYTF	TGTGCCAGCACCGAAACAGGGGGGTATGGCTACACCTTC
TRBJ2-5	-	TRBV6-2/TRBV6-3	TRBD2	CASRRRLAGPLQETQYF	TGTGCCAGCCGAAGAAGGCTAGCGGGACCTCTCCAAGAGACCCAGTACTTC
TRBJ2-2	-	TRBV5-6	-	CASKVNTGELFF	TGTGCCAGCAAGGTGAACACCGGGGAGCTGTTTTTT
TRBJ1-5	-	TRBV6-2/TRBV6-3	TRBD1	CASSYIQGTQPQHF	TGTGCCAGCAGTTACATACAGGGGACCCAGCCCCAGCATTTT
TRBJ2-5	few	TRBV7-9	-	CASSLRVLETQYF	TGTGCCAGCAGCTTACGAGTTTTGGAGACCCAGTACTTC
TRBJ1-5	-	TRBV11-2	-	CASSLGGSGNQPQHF	TGTGCCAGCAGCCTGGGGGGCTCCGGCAATCAGCCCCAGCATTTT
TRBJ1-6	-	TRBV20-1	-	CSAPDRRGSSYNSPLHF	TGCAGTGCCCCGGACCGGAGGGGGAGCTCCTATAATTCACCCCTCCACTTT
TRBJ1-1	-	TRBV5-4	TRBD1	CASSLEGGYGEAFF	TGTGCCAGCAGCTTGGAAGGGGGCTATGGTGAAGCTTTCTTT
TRBJ2-1	few	TRBV4-3	TRBD2	CASSQELTSGDYNEQFF	TGCGCCAGCAGCCAAGAATTAACTAGCGGCGACTACAATGAGCAGTTCTTC
TRBJ2-2	few	TRBV7-2	TRBD2	CASSPGGVELFF	TGTGCCAGCAGCCCGGGGGGGGTAGAGCTGTTTTTT
TRBJ1-1	few	TRBV12-3/TRBV12-4	TRBD1	CATRQGPWDRAFF	TGTGCCACCAGACAGGGCCCCTGGGATCGGGCTTTCTTT
TRBJ1-2	-	TRBV2	-	CASSASPRPWGYGYTF	TGTGCCAGCAGTGCAAGTCCCCGTCCTTGGGGCTATGGCTACACCTTC
TRBJ2-7	many	TRBV4-2	TRBD1	CASSQGQGSYEQYF	TGTGCCAGCAGCCAGGGACAGGGGAGCTACGAGCAGTACTTC
TRBJ2-3	-	TRBV3-1	-	CASSETSLRADTQYF	TGTGCCAGCAGCGAGACTAGTTTGCGTGCAGATACGCAGTATTTT
TRBJ2-3	-	TRBV2	TRBD2	CASSPTSGTSTDTQYF	TGTGCCAGCAGCCCGACTAGCGGGACTTCCACAGATACGCAGTATTTT
TRBJ2-2	-	TRBV7-2	TRBD1	CASSLNARGPGELFF	TGTGCCAGCAGCTTAAACGCCAGGGGGCCCGGGGAGCTGTTTTTT
TRBJ2-5	-	TRBV19	-	CASSGQRGETQYF	TGTGCCAGTAGTGGACAGAGGGGAGAGACCCAGTACTTC
TRBJ2-1	few	TRBV3-1	TRBD1	CASSSIRDSLQFF	TGTGCCAGCAGCTCAATCCGGGACAGCTTGCAGTTCTTC
TRBJ1-1	-	TRBV7-9	-	CASSLQGEGTEAFF	TGTGCCAGCAGCTTGCAGGGAGAGGGGACTGAAGCTTTCTTT
TRBJ2-2	many	TRBV18	-	CASSPLEVTGELFF	TGTGCCAGCTCACCACTGGAGGTTACCGGGGAGCTGTTTTTT
TRBJ2-2	few	TRBV7-9	TRBD1	CASSLRDRDRTGELFF	TGTGCCAGCAGCTTGCGGGACAGGGATAGGACCGGGGAGCTGTTTTTT
TRBJ2-7	-	TRBV9	-	CASSVDVTSINEQYF	TGTGCCAGCAGCGTAGACGTGACTAGTATAAACGAGCAGTACTTC
TRBJ2-3	many	TRBV20-1	-	CSARTGLATDTQYF	TGCAGTGCTAGGACGGGGCTAGCGACAGATACGCAGTATTTT
TRBJ2-2	few	TRBV5-1	TRBD2	CASSVGLAGYANTGELFF	TGCGCCAGCAGCGTGGGACTAGCGGGTTACGCGAACACCGGGGAGCTGTTTTTT
TRBJ2-3	-	TRBV5-6	-	CASSLSGAPQYF	TGTGCCAGCAGCTTGTCCGGGGCACCGCAGTATTTT
TRBJ2-7	few	TRBV5-4	-	CASTRGTEGMRYEQYF	TGTGCCAGCACCCGGGGGACAGAGGGAATGCGGTACGAGCAGTACTTC
TRBJ2-1	few	TRBV7-2	TRBD2	CASSKNYAGGDNEQFF	TGTGCCAGCAGCAAAAATTACGCGGGGGGAGACAATGAGCAGTTCTTC
TRBJ2-7	few	TRBV7-2	-	CASSQGWYEQYF	TGTGCCAGCAGCCAAGGGTGGTACGAGCAGTACTTC
TRBJ1-2	few	TRBV6-6	-	CASRADSTYGYTF	TGTGCCAGCAGGGCCGACAGCACCTATGGCTACACCTTC
TRBJ1-5	-	TRBV12-3/TRBV12-4	-	CASIKERGQPQHF	TGTGCCAGCATTAAAGAGCGGGGGCAGCCCCAGCATTTT
TRBJ2-4	few	TRBV4-3	-	CASIGPAIAKNIQYF	TGCGCCAGCATAGGTCCAGCAATAGCCAAAAACATTCAGTACTTC
TRBJ2-7	few	TRBV29-1	-	CSVAQTTSYEQYF	TGCAGCGTTGCCCAGACCACCTCCTACGAGCAGTACTTC